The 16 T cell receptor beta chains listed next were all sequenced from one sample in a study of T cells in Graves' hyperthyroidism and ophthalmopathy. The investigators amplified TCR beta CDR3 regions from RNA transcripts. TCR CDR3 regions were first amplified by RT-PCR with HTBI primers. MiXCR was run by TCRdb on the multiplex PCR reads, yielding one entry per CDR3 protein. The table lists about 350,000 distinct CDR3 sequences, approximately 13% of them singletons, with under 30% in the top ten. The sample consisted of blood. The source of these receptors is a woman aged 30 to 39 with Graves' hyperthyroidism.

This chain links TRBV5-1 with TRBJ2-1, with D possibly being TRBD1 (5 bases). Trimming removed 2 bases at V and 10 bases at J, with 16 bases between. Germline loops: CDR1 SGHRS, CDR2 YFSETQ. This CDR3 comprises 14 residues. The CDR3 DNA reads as TGCGCCAGCAGCTTAAATCAGGGATTCGGGGAGCAGTTCTTC. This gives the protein CASSLNQGFGEQFF.

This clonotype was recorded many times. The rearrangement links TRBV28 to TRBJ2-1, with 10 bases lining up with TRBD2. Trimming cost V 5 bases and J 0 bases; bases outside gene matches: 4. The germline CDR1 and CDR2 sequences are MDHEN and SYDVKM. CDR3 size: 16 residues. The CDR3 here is CASSVIAGGSYNEQFF. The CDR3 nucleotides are TGTGCCAGCAGTGTCATAGCGGGAGGCTCCTACAATGAGCAGTTCTTC.

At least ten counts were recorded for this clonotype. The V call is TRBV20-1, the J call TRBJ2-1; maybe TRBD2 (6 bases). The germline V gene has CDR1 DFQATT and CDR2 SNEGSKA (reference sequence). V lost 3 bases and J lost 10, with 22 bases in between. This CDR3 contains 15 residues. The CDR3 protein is CSASTRDSFKEEQFF. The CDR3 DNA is TGCAGTGCTAGTACTAGGGACTCATTTAAAGAGGAGCAGTTCTTC.

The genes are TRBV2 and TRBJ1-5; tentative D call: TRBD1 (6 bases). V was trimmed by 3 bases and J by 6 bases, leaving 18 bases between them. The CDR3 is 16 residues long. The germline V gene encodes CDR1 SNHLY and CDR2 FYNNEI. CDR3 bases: TGTGCCAGCAGTGAGGGGGAACAGGGAGGCGGTCAGCCCCAGCATTTT. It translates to CASSEGEQGGGQPQHF.

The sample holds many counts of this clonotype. CDR3 region: CATRDPRGNNEQFF. In nucleotides, the CDR3 is TGTGCCACCAGAGACCCGAGAGGGAACAATGAGCAGTTCTTC. This chain connects TRBV24-1 to TRBJ2-1, with D maybe TRBD2 (5 bases). The CDR3 contains 14 residues. CDR1 is KGHDR and CDR2 is SFDVKD in the germline V gene. Trimming shortened V by 7 bases and J by 5 bases, and 14 bases separated the two germline ends.

CDR3 loop: CASSPGIQETQYF. The CDR3 region has the DNA TGTGCCAGCTCACCAGGGATACAAGAGACCCAGTACTTC. The chain recombines TRBV18 with TRBJ2-5, with D uncertain. The CDR3 has 13 amino acids. The germline CDR1 and CDR2 sequences are KGHSH and LQKENI. Trimming left V 2 bases short and J 2 bases short, with 6 bases between.

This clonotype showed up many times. CDR3 sequence reads: CASSLSGTGGLNEQFF. For the CDR3, the DNA is TGTGCCAGCAGTTTATCCGGGACAGGGGGACTCAATGAGCAGTTCTTC. The chain has TRBV12-3 or TRBV12-4 and TRBJ2-1; 11 bases fit TRBD1. Losses at the gene ends were 2 bases for V and 6 bases for J; bases not matched to a gene: 6. The CDR3 has 16 residues.

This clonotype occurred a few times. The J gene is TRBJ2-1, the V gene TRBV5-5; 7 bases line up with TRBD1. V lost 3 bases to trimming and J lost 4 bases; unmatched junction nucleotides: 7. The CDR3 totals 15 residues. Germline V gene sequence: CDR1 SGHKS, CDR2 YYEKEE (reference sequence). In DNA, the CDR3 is TGTGCCAGCAGCTCCCGGGACAGCGCATACAATGAGCAGTTCTTC. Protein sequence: CASSSRDSAYNEQFF.

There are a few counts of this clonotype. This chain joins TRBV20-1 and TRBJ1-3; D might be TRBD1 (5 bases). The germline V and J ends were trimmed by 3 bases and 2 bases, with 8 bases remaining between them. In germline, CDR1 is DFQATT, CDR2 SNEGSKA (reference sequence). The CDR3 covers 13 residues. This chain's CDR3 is CSASGGAGNTIYF. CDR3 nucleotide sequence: TGCAGTGCTAGTGGAGGGGCTGGAAACACCATATATTTT.

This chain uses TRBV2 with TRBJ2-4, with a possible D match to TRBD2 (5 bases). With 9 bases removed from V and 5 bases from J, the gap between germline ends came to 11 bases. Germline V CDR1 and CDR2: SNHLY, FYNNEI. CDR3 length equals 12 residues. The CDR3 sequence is CASRRSQNIQYF. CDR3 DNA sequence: TGTGCCAGTCGGAGGTCCCAAAACATTCAGTACTTC.

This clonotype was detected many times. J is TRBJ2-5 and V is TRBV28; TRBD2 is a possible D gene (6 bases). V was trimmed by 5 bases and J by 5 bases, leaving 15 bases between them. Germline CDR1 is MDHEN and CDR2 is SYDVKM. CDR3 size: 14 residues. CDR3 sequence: CASSPQRAWETQYF. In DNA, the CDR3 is TGTGCCAGCAGTCCCCAGCGGGCATGGGAGACCCAGTACTTC.

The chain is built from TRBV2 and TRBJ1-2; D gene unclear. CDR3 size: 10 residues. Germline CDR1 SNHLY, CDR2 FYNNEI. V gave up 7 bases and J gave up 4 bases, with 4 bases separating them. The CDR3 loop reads CASTSYGYTF. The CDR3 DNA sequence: TGTGCCAGCACCAGCTATGGCTACACCTTC.

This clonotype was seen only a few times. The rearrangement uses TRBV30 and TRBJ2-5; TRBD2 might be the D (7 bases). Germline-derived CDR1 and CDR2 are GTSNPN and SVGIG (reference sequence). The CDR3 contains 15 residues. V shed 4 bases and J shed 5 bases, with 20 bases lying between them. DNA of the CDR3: TGTGCCTGGACGATAAGGGGGAGGGATTGGGAGACCCAGTACTTC. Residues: CAWTIRGRDWETQYF.

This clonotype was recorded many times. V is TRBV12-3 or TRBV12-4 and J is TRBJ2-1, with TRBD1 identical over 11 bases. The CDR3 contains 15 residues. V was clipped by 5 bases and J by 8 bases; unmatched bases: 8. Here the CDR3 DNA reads TGTGCCAGCAGTACTCCGGGACAGGGGGTAGATGAGCAGTTCTTC. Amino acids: CASSTPGQGVDEQFF.

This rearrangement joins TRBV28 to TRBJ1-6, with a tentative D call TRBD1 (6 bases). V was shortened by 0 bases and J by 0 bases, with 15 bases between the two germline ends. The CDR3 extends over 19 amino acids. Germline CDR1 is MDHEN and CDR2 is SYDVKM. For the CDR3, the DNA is TGTGCCAGCAGTTTATGGGACAGAACTCTAAGCTCCTATAATTCACCCCTCCACTTT. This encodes CASSLWDRTLSSYNSPLHF.

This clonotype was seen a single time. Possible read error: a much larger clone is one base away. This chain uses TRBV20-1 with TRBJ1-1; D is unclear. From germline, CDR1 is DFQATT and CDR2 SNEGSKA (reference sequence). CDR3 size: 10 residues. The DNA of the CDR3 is TGCAGGGCCGACGGGTCTGAAGCTTTCTTT. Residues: CRADGSEAFF.